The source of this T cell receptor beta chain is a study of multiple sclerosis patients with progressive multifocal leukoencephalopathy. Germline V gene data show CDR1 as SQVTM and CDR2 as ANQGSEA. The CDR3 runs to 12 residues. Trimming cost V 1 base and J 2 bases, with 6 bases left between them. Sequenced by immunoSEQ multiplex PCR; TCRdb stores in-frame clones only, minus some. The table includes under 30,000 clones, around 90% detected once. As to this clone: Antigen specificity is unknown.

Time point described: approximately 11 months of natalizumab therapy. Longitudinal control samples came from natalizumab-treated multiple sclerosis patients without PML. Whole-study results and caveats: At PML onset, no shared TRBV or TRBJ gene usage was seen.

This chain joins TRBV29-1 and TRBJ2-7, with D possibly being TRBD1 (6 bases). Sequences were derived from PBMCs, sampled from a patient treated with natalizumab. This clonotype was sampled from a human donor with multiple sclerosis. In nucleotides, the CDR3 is TGCAGCGTTGAAGGACAGGCCTACGAGCAGTACTTC. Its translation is CSVEGQAYEQYF.